This TCR beta chain was sequenced for a study of response to subunit inactivated influenza vaccine. Study-level findings and limits: Every seasonal influenza vaccination brings in few new T cells, the authors suggested.

TCRdb re-derived calls from the RT-PCR reads in MiXCR, one entry per CDR3 protein. The sample includes 700,000 to 800,000 distinct CDR3 sequences, roughly 20% of them seen just once. This CDR3 is 14 amino acids long. Germline lookup yields CDR1 LGHDT and CDR2 YNNKEL (reference sequence). Trimming stripped 2 bases from V and 9 bases from J, with 11 bases between. Turning to this clonotype: Its target is not known.

The sequences come from PBMCs from blood, collected more than 4 days after vaccination. This TCR came from a man aged 50-60 years who received an inactivated influenza vaccine. The chain links TRBV3-1 to TRBJ1-6; no clear D gene. CDR3 nucleotides: TGTGCCAGCAGCCAAACAAGGTCGGGTTCACCCCTCCACTTT. It codes for CASSQTRSGSPLHF.